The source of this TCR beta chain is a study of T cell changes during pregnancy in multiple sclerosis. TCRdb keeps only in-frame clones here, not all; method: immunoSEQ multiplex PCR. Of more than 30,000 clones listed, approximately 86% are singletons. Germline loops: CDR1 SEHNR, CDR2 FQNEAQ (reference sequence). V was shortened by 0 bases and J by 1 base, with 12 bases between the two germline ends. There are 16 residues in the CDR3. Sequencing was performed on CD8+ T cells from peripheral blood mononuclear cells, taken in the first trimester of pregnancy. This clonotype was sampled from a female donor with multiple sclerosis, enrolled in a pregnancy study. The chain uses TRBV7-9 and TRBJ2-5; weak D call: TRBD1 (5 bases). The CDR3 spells CASSLATVLLQETQYF. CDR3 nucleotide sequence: TGTGCCAGCAGCTTAGCGACAGTCCTCCTCCAAGAGACCCAGTACTTC.